This T cell receptor beta chain came from a study of T cell changes during pregnancy in multiple sclerosis. This clone has only one observation. The CDR3 contains 16 residues. The germline gives CDR1 SGDLS, CDR2 YYNGEE. Losses at the gene ends were 0 bases for V and 4 bases for J; bases not matched to a gene: 7. The protocol was immunoSEQ multiplex PCR, while the TCRdb copy is restricted to in-frame clones and leaves out a portion. Counted here are some 93,000 clones, 91% occurring once; the ten biggest clones make up approximately 1.6%. The source of this sequence is a female donor in good health, enrolled as a control in a pregnancy study. V and J are TRBV9 and TRBJ2-3, with 8 bases fitting TRBD2. Sequences were derived from peripheral blood, sampled after pregnancy. The CDR3 reads CASSVGGAGVPDTQYF. The DNA of the CDR3 is TGTGCCAGCAGCGTAGGAGGAGCGGGGGTACCAGATACGCAGTATTTT.